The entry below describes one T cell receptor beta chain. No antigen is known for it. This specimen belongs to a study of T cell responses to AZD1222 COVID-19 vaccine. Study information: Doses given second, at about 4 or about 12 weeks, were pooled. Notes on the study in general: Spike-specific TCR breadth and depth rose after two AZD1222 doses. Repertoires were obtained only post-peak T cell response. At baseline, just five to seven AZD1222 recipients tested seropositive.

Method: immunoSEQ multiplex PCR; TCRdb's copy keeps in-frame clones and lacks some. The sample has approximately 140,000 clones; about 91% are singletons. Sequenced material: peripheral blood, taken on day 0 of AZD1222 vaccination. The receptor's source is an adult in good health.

CDR3 loop: CASGTGGQYF. DNA for the CDR3: TGCGCCAGCGGGACAGGCGGGCAGTACTTC. This chain links TRBV23-1 with TRBJ2-7, with 8 positions matching TRBD1. TRBV23-1 is treated as an ORF (open reading frame) with a function not yet certain. The J segment lost 9 bases and the V segment lost 8 bases, leaving 3 bases of the junction unmatched. CDR3 length: 10 residues.